This is a list of T cell receptor beta chains from one sample in a study of CD8 T cells in ankylosing spondylitis. TCRdb processed the 5' RACE reads anew with MiXCR; each CDR3 protein has one entry. Among around 390,000 distinct CDR3 sequences listed, about a fifth were seen once. The sequencing sample was made of blood, either unsorted or a sorted T cell fraction (not recorded which). Source of these receptors: a male donor with ankylosing spondylitis. The CDR3 runs from the conserved cysteine through the conserved F or W. D genes are given only for firm matches. Clone size appears in some rows only: once, few, many, or a class for an expanded clone.

D: NA
J: TRBJ2-7
V: TRBV6-1
size: NA
DNA: TGTGCCAGCAATGCGGGGGCGTACTACGAGCAGTACTTC
CDR3: CASNAGAYYEQYF

D: TRBD1
J: TRBJ1-1
V: TRBV28
size: NA
DNA: TGTGCCAGCAGGTCAGGGGGCACTGAAGCTTTCTTT
CDR3: CASRSGGTEAFF

D: TRBD2
J: TRBJ2-3
V: TRBV9
size: many
DNA: TGTGCCAGCAGCGTAAGCGGGGGAGCAGATACGCAGTATTTT
CDR3: CASSVSGGADTQYF

D: NA
J: TRBJ2-5
V: TRBV7-3
size: NA
DNA: TGTGCCAGCAGCTTAATTTCAGGGGTGCGAGAGACCCAGTACTTC
CDR3: CASSLISGVRETQYF

D: TRBD1
J: TRBJ1-5
V: TRBV20-1
size: few
DNA: TGCAGTGCTAGAGAGACAGGGGAACAGCCCCAGCATTTT
CDR3: CSARETGEQPQHF

D: NA
J: TRBJ2-3
V: TRBV28
size: few
DNA: TGTGCCAGCAGTTTGGTGAGGGGAGATACGCAGTATTTT
CDR3: CASSLVRGDTQYF

D: TRBD1
J: TRBJ1-6
V: TRBV13
size: few
DNA: TGTGCCAGCAGCTACGACAGGGTGGAATCACCCCTCCACTTT
CDR3: CASSYDRVESPLHF

D: TRBD2
J: TRBJ2-3
V: TRBV5-1
size: few
DNA: TGCGCCAGCAGCCTCGGGACTAGCGGGAGGGCCCGGACAGATACGCAGTATTTT
CDR3: CASSLGTSGRARTDTQYF

D: NA
J: TRBJ2-3
V: TRBV29-1
size: few
DNA: TGCAGCGTTTTTCACACGGGCACAGATACGCAGTATTTT
CDR3: CSVFHTGTDTQYF

D: NA
J: TRBJ2-1
V: TRBV5-1
size: many
DNA: TGCGCCAGCAGCTGGACCCGGACTCACTCAGCCGATGAGCAGTTCTTC
CDR3: CASSWTRTHSADEQFF

D: TRBD1
J: TRBJ1-6
V: TRBV5-6
size: few
DNA: TGTGCCAGCAGCTTAGGGGACAGCAATTCACCCCTCCACTTT
CDR3: CASSLGDSNSPLHF

D: TRBD1
J: TRBJ2-4
V: TRBV20-1
size: NA
DNA: TGCAGTGCTACCAAAGACAGGGGCACAAACATTCAGTACTTC
CDR3: CSATKDRGTNIQYF

D: TRBD2
J: TRBJ2-3
V: TRBV6-2/TRBV6-3
size: NA
DNA: TGTGCCAGCAGTTATGGGCTAGCGGTCACAGATACGCAGTATTTT
CDR3: CASSYGLAVTDTQYF

D: NA
J: TRBJ1-5
V: TRBV5-8
size: NA
DNA: TGTGCCAGCAGCCGGCGACAAGGCAATCAGCCCCAGCATTTT
CDR3: CASSRRQGNQPQHF

D: NA
J: TRBJ2-7
V: TRBV30
size: NA
DNA: TGTGCCTGGAGCGGAGGAGGCTACGAGCAGTACTTC
CDR3: CAWSGGGYEQYF

D: NA
J: TRBJ2-1
V: TRBV7-2
size: NA
DNA: TGTGCCAGCAGCTCCCAGGGGCGGAAATACAATGAGCAGTTCTTC
CDR3: CASSSQGRKYNEQFF

D: TRBD2
J: TRBJ2-7
V: TRBV5-1
size: NA
DNA: TGCGCCAGCAGCTCAGGACTAGCCCCCTACGAGCAGTACTTC
CDR3: CASSSGLAPYEQYF

D: NA
J: TRBJ1-6
V: TRBV12-3/TRBV12-4
size: NA
DNA: TGTGCCAGCAGTTTAGCCGGGACGTCGGATTCACCCCTCCACTTT
CDR3: CASSLAGTSDSPLHF

D: NA
J: TRBJ2-2
V: TRBV25-1
size: NA
DNA: TGTGCCAGCATGGGGGCAGCGAACACCGGGGAGCTGTTTTTT
CDR3: CASMGAANTGELFF

D: TRBD1
J: TRBJ2-7
V: TRBV5-1
size: NA
DNA: TGCGCCAGCAGCAAGGACAGGGTGGACGAGCAGTACTTC
CDR3: CASSKDRVDEQYF

D: NA
J: TRBJ2-3
V: TRBV20-1
size: few
DNA: TGCAGTGCAAATACTAGAATAGGCACAGATACGCAGTATTTT
CDR3: CSANTRIGTDTQYF

D: NA
J: TRBJ2-1
V: TRBV6-5
size: few
DNA: TGTGCCAGCAGTTACTCACAGGAAAGCTCCTACAATGAGCAGTTCTTC
CDR3: CASSYSQESSYNEQFF

D: NA
J: TRBJ1-5
V: TRBV6-1
size: NA
DNA: TGTGCCAGCAGGGGGGAAGGATTATCGTTTGGTCAGCCCCAGCATTTT
CDR3: CASRGEGLSFGQPQHF

D: NA
J: TRBJ2-7
V: TRBV12-3/TRBV12-4
size: NA
DNA: TGTGCCAGCAGCCCGGTGCCGGGGAGGAGCTCCTACGAGCAGTACTTC
CDR3: CASSPVPGRSSYEQYF

D: NA
J: TRBJ1-5
V: TRBV5-1
size: few
DNA: TGCGCCAGCAGCTTAAGGGGGGGAGGTCAGCCCCAGCATTTT
CDR3: CASSLRGGGQPQHF

D: NA
J: TRBJ2-5
V: TRBV20-1
size: NA
DNA: TGCAGTGCTTGGTTAGGAGGAGGAGGGGAGACCCAGTACTTC
CDR3: CSAWLGGGGETQYF

D: NA
J: TRBJ2-1
V: TRBV12-3/TRBV12-4
size: few
DNA: TGTGCCAGCAGGAGACGGGACCAGAGCTCCTACAATGAGCAGTTCTTC
CDR3: CASRRRDQSSYNEQFF

D: NA
J: TRBJ2-2
V: TRBV5-6
size: NA
DNA: TGTGCCAGCAGCTTGGCTCGCGTGGGCGGGGAGCTGTTTTTT
CDR3: CASSLARVGGELFF

D: NA
J: TRBJ2-7
V: TRBV29-1
size: NA
DNA: TGCAGCGTTACAAGCGACACTTCCTACGAGCAGTACTTC
CDR3: CSVTSDTSYEQYF

D: NA
J: TRBJ1-2
V: TRBV2
size: few
DNA: TGTGCCAGCAGTGACGACAATGGCTACACCTTC
CDR3: CASSDDNGYTF

D: TRBD2
J: TRBJ2-3
V: TRBV20-1
size: once
DNA: TGCAGTGCTACCACCGGGACTAGCAACACAGATACGCAGTATTTT
CDR3: CSATTGTSNTDTQYF

D: NA
J: TRBJ1-1
V: TRBV7-2
size: few
DNA: TGTGCCAGCAGCTCACAGGGCCAGAACACTGAAGCTTTCTTT
CDR3: CASSSQGQNTEAFF

D: TRBD2
J: TRBJ2-2
V: TRBV11-1
size: NA
DNA: TGTGCCAGCAGACTAGCGGGAGTCTACACCGGGGAGCTGTTTTTT
CDR3: CASRLAGVYTGELFF

D: TRBD1
J: TRBJ1-6
V: TRBV4-3
size: many
DNA: TGCGCCAGCAGCCAAGATCCCGTGACAGGGGATTCACCCCTCCACTTT
CDR3: CASSQDPVTGDSPLHF

D: TRBD1
J: TRBJ1-1
V: TRBV28
size: few
DNA: TGTGCCAGCAGTTCATGGACAGGGGGGAACACTGAAGCTTTCTTT
CDR3: CASSSWTGGNTEAFF

D: NA
J: TRBJ2-5
V: TRBV5-1
size: NA
DNA: TGCGCCAGCAGCACAGACACTCGGACCGAGACCCAGTACTTC
CDR3: CASSTDTRTETQYF

D: NA
J: TRBJ2-4
V: TRBV5-1
size: NA
DNA: TGCGCCAGCAGCCCGACAGTAGCCAAAAACATTCAGTACTTC
CDR3: CASSPTVAKNIQYF